Listed below are T cell receptor beta chains from one sample, sequenced in a study of cytomegalovirus exposure and HLA in healthy donors. Assay: immunoSEQ multiplex PCR; the TCRdb copy retains only in-frame clones and omits some. Of about 89,000 clones listed, 65% to 85% are singletons. The sample consisted of PBMCs. The receptors stem from a man aged 25-45 years in good health and CMV-seronegative. CDR3s include the opening cysteine and the closing phenylalanine or tryptophan. The D gene is left open where the match is weak. Clone size appears in some rows only: once, few, many, or a class for an expanded clone.

>TRBJ1-4|-|TRBV30|-
CAWRPPGSRMGEKLFF
TGTGCCTGGAGACCACCTGGGAGCAGGATGGGTGAAAAACTGTTTTTT
>TRBJ1-1|-|TRBV5-6|few
CASTLRSRGMNTEAFF
TGTGCCAGCACTTTGCGGTCACGGGGGATGAACACTGAAGCTTTCTTT
>TRBJ1-1|-|TRBV27|-
CASWISGTTTEAFF
TGTGCCAGCTGGATCTCCGGGACAACGACTGAAGCTTTCTTT
>TRBJ2-1|-|TRBV5-1|-
CASSLEGNYNEQFF
TGCGCCAGCAGCTTGGAGGGGAACTACAATGAGCAGTTCTTC
>TRBJ1-1|TRBD1|TRBV7-9|-
CASSSIEGQGHTEAFF
TGTGCCAGCAGCTCAATAGAAGGACAGGGGCATACTGAAGCTTTCTTT
>TRBJ1-2|-|TRBV20-1|once
CSATSRNGYTF
TGCAGTGCTACCAGTCGCAATGGCTACACCTTC
>TRBJ1-5|TRBD1|TRBV11-1|-
CASSPGTGTNQPQHF
TGTGCCAGCAGCCCCGGGACAGGGACTAATCAGCCCCAGCATTTT
>TRBJ1-1|-|TRBV7-9|-
CASSGPEEPSEAFF
TGTGCCAGCAGCGGCCCGGAGGAACCCTCCGAAGCTTTCTTT
>TRBJ2-1|TRBD2|TRBV19|once
CASSSIQRGGSYNEQFF
TGTGCCAGTAGTAGTATCCAGCGGGGGGGTTCCTACAATGAGCAGTTCTTC
>TRBJ2-5|-|TRBV28|-
CASSLWGTGNLLETQYF
TGTGCCAGCAGTTTATGGGGTACGGGTAATTTGCTCGAGACCCAGTACTTC
>TRBJ2-7|-|TRBV5-6|-
CASSLGLSSYEQYF
TGTGCCAGCAGTTTGGGCCTGAGTTCCTACGAGCAGTACTTC
>TRBJ1-3|-|TRBV14|-
CASSAWGVTRGNTIYF
TGTGCCAGCAGCGCTTGGGGAGTTACTAGGGGAAACACCATATATTTT
>TRBJ2-1|TRBD2|TRBV7-9|few
CASSRSGGMYNEQFF
TGTGCCAGCAGCCGTAGCGGGGGGATGTACAATGAGCAGTTCTTC
>TRBJ1-1|TRBD1|TRBV7-9|-
CSSSLTGAEAFF
TGTTCCAGCAGCCTGACAGGGGCTGAAGCTTTCTTT
>TRBJ2-3|TRBD2|TRBV29-1|-
CSVEDLSGGTDTQYF
TGCAGCGTTGAAGATCTTAGCGGGGGCACAGATACGCAGTATTTT
>TRBJ1-6|-|TRBV7-9|many
CASSLGPVHNSPLHF
TGTGCCAGCAGCTTAGGGCCAGTACACAATTCACCCCTCCACTTT
>TRBJ2-1|TRBD2|TRBV5-8|-
CASSLFGGAIKNEQFF
TGTGCCAGCAGCTTATTCGGGGGGGCGATTAAAAATGAGCAGTTCTTC
>TRBJ2-3|TRBD1|TRBV9|once
CASSLGQDSTDTQYF
TGTGCCAGCAGCCTGGGACAGGATAGCACAGATACGCAGTATTTT
>TRBJ1-2|-|TRBV6-5|-
CASSYSAGNYGYTF
TGTGCCAGCAGTTACTCGGCGGGGAACTATGGCTACACCTTC
>TRBJ2-2|TRBD2|TRBV7-9|-
CASSLAGGQSGELFF
TGTGCCAGCAGTCTAGCGGGGGGTCAATCCGGGGAGCTGTTTTTT
>TRBJ2-5|TRBD2|TRBV5-1|once
CASSLALAGSQQTQYF
TGCGCCAGCAGCTTGGCCCTAGCGGGGTCTCAGCAGACCCAGTACTTC
>TRBJ1-1|-|TRBV9|once
CASSVSRAGNTEAFF
TGTGCCAGCAGCGTATCAAGGGCGGGGAACACTGAAGCTTTCTTT
>TRBJ1-1|-|TRBV10-1|-
CASSESRAPGTEAFF
TGCGCCAGCAGTGAGTCGAGAGCCCCGGGCACTGAAGCTTTCTTT
>TRBJ1-6|TRBD1|TRBV6-6|-
CASSYSGQYNSPLHF
TGTGCCAGCAGTTACTCGGGACAGTATAATTCACCCCTCCACTTT
>TRBJ1-5|TRBD1|TRBV28|-
CASRPRTGSQPQHF
TGTGCCAGCAGACCCCGGACAGGGAGCCAGCCCCAGCATTTT
>TRBJ1-2|-|TRBV7-9|-
CASSNEGYGYTF
TGTGCCAGCAGCAACGAGGGCTATGGCTACACCTTC
>TRBJ1-4|-|TRBV5-1|-
CASSLTATNEKLFF
TGCGCCAGCAGCTTGACAGCAACTAATGAAAAACTGTTTTTT